This T cell receptor (beta chain) was recorded in a study of OX40 agonist ivuxolimab in advanced cancers. Study-level information: At approximately 80% male, the cohort had a mean age of about 55 years, ranging from about 20 to 79.

Data came from immunoSEQ multiplex PCR; TCRdb stores just in-frame clones and leaves some out. The table shows tens of thousands of clones, with about nine tenths occurring only once. The V segment lost 0 bases and the J segment 1 base; nucleotides outside the gene matches: 2. The germline V gene has CDR1 ENHRY and CDR2 SYGVKD. The CDR3 is made up of 16 amino acids. Whole-study findings and limits: At 0.1 to 3.0 mg/kg and by week 6, CD4+ and CD8+ T cells in the blood had expanded clonally.

Concerning this clone: Its specificity is not known.

This TCR derives from an adult with an advanced solid tumor such as melanoma, head and neck, liver or kidney cancer. Specimen: CD4+ or CD8+ T cells sorted from blood, collected in a trial of the OX40 agonist ivuxolimab. The rearrangement uses TRBV10-3 and TRBJ1-4, with 7 bases identical to TRBD1. This CDR3 reads CAISESGQITNEKLFF. CDR3 coding DNA: TGTGCCATCAGTGAGTCGGGACAGATAACTAATGAAAAACTGTTTTTT.